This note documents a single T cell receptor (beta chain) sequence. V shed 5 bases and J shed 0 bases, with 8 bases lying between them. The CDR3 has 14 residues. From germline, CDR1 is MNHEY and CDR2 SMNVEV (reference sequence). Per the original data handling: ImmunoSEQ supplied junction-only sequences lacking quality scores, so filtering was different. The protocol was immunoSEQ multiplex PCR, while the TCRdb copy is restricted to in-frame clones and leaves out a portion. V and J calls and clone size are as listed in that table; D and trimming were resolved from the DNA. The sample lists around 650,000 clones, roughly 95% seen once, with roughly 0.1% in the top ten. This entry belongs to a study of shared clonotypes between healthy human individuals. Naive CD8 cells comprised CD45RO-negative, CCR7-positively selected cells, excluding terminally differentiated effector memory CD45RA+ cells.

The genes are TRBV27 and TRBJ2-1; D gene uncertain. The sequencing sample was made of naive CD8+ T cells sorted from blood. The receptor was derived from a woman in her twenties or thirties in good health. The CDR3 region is CASSTGSSYNEQFF. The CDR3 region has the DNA TGTGCCAGCAGTACGGGTAGCTCCTACAATGAGCAGTTCTTC.